The following is a TCR beta chain sequence with its context. The entry originates in a study of PD-L1 blockade in urothelial cancer. Produced via immunoSEQ multiplex PCR; TCRdb's table is partial and in-frame only. Among tens of thousands of clones listed, 70% to 85% were seen once. This specimen was PBMCs, taken around atezolizumab (anti-PD-L1) treatment. This receptor was taken from a man aged 70 or older with urothelial cancer.

The CDR3 nucleotides are TGTGCCAGCAGATTTGGGACAGGAGAAGGCTACACCTTC. Residues: CASRFGTGEGYTF. The V call is TRBV5-5, the J call TRBJ1-2, with 8 bases aligning to TRBD1. The CDR3 consists of 13 residues. Losses at the gene ends were 5 bases for V and 8 bases for J; bases not matched to a gene: 8. Germline V gives CDR1 SGHKS, CDR2 YYEKEE (reference sequence).